The 10 T cell receptor beta chains given below trace back to one sample, sequenced in a study of T cells in localized non-small cell lung cancer. Assay: immunoSEQ multiplex PCR; the TCRdb copy retains only in-frame clones and omits some. This table holds 45,000 or so clones, 81% found once. Sequencing used peripheral blood mononuclear cells, obtained before any cancer treatment. The origin of the receptors is a man aged 35 to 69 with stage III lung adenocarcinoma.

J is TRBJ1-6 and V is TRBV4-2; 10 nucleotides match TRBD1. The CDR3 totals 15 residues. Trimming took 5 bases from V and 8 from J; bases not matched to a gene: 6. Germline lookup yields CDR1 LGHNA and CDR2 YNFKEQ. CDR3 protein: CASSFGTGADSPLHF. The CDR3 region has the DNA TGTGCCAGCAGCTTCGGGACAGGGGCAGATTCACCCCTCCACTTT.

V gene TRBV5-4 combines with J gene TRBJ2-1, with TRBD2 identical over 10 bases. Germline-derived CDR1 and CDR2 are SGHNT and YYREEE (reference sequence). This CDR3 is built from 13 residues. Trimming cost V 10 bases and J 7 bases; bases outside gene matches: 8. CDR3 bases: TGTGCCGGATCTAGCGGGGGTAGGAATGAGCAGTTCTTC. As protein: CAGSSGGRNEQFF.

This chain joins TRBV2 and TRBJ2-1; 8 positions agree with TRBD1. V lost 4 bases to trimming and J lost 3 bases; unmatched junction nucleotides: 2. The germline gives CDR1 SNHLY, CDR2 FYNNEI. CDR3 length equals 14 residues. In DNA, the CDR3 is TGTGCCAGCAGTGGACAGGGGATCTACAATGAGCAGTTCTTC. Translating it yields CASSGQGIYNEQFF.

This clone has a handful of counts. This chain uses TRBV7-2 with TRBJ2-5, with 10 bases aligning to TRBD2. V was clipped by 5 bases and J by 1 base; unmatched bases: 4. CDR1 and CDR2 (germline): SGHTA, FQGNSA. CDR3 size: 15 residues. The CDR3 region is CASSQERGGQETQYF. The DNA of the CDR3 is TGTGCCAGCAGCCAAGAGCGGGGGGGCCAAGAGACCCAGTACTTC. Supplemented by reference TRBV7-2 and TRBJ2-5, the full variable domain reads GAGVSQSPSNKVTEKGKDVELRCDPISGHTALYWYRQSLGQGLEFLIYFQGNSAPDKSGLPSDRFSAERTGGSVSTLTIQRTQQEDSAVYLCASSQERGGQETQYFGPGTRLLVL.

This sequence joins TRBV19 and TRBJ2-7; either TRBD1 or TRBD2 may supply D (5 bases each). Germline values: CDR1 LNHDA, CDR2 SQIVND (reference sequence). Between the trimmed V and J ends, which lost 2 bases and 5 bases, there was a span of 13 bases. The CDR3 extends over 14 amino acids. The CDR3 loop is CASSIWQGEDEQYF. DNA of the CDR3: TGTGCCAGTAGTATATGGCAGGGAGAGGACGAGCAGTACTTC.

This sequence joins TRBV13 and TRBJ2-7; TRBD1 matches at 11 bases. Germline CDR1 PRHDT, CDR2 FYEKMQ (reference sequence). V lost 4 bases and J lost 2; bases outside the gene matches: 4. The CDR3 length is 15 residues. CDR3 DNA: TGTGCCAGCAGCTACGGGACAGGGGGTACCTACGAGCAGTACTTC. As protein: CASSYGTGGTYEQYF.

On this clone: Sequence at one end of the junction differs from germline and may be a read error. The J gene is TRBJ2-1, the V gene TRBV10-3; TRBD1 aligns across 8 bases. Per germline, CDR1 ENHRY and CDR2 SYGVKD. The CDR3 is 14 residues long. The DNA for the CDR3 is TGTGCCATCAGCGAGTCCGGGACAGGCGTTGAGCAGTTCTTC. Its protein is CAISESGTGVEQFF.

This chain connects TRBV18 to TRBJ1-1; D gene unclear. Germline assignment: CDR1 KGHSH and CDR2 LQKENI. The V end lost 0 bases, the J end lost 0 bases, and 5 bases lay between the germline ends. The CDR3 has 14 amino acids. Here the CDR3 DNA reads TGTGCCAGCTCACCACCCTCAGTGAACACTGAAGCTTTCTTT. This translates into CASSPPSVNTEAFF.

The V call is TRBV9, the J call TRBJ1-1; the match to TRBD1 covers 8 bases. V lost 4 bases to trimming and J lost 3 bases; unmatched junction nucleotides: 5. Germline V gives CDR1 SGDLS, CDR2 YYNGEE. The CDR3 is 14 amino acids. CDR3 region: CASSWTGRDTEAFF. The CDR3 region has the DNA TGTGCCAGCAGCTGGACAGGGAGGGACACTGAAGCTTTCTTT.

The V call is TRBV10-2, the J call TRBJ1-4; TRBD1 aligns across 9 bases. The CDR3 covers 15 residues. The germline V gene has CDR1 WSHSY and CDR2 SAAADI. J was trimmed by 5 bases and V by 2 bases; bases with no gene match: 3. CDR3 in amino acids: CASSEAGQGNEKLFF. The CDR3 DNA is TGCGCCAGCAGTGAGGCAGGACAGGGGAATGAAAAACTGTTTTTT.